This T cell receptor beta chain was captured by sequencing in a study of blood T cell repertoires in COVID-19. Recovered Cohort 3 donors showed two negative PCRs, clearance, or symptom resolution. The CDR3 is 18 residues long. Germline trimming cut 10 bases from V and 0 bases from J; bases unmatched to any gene: 19. CDR1 is LNHDA, CDR2 SQIVND, per germline (reference sequence). Some clones are missing from TCRdb's copy, which holds only in-frame ones; the method was immunoSEQ multiplex PCR. The sample has about 280,000 clones; roughly 89% are singletons. The sequence came from a woman between 35 and 50 years old who had recovered from COVID-19. Sequencing was performed on PBMCs or T cells enriched from blood (not recorded which). This sequence joins TRBV19 and TRBJ1-2; TRBD1 matches 8 bases. The CDR3 spells CATRRGQDSARSNYGYTF. The CDR3, as DNA: TGTGCCACCCGGCGGGGACAGGACAGCGCGCGATCTAACTATGGCTACACCTTC. Full variable domain (rest looked up from reference TRBV19 and TRBJ1-2): DGGITQSPKYLFRKEGQNVTLSCEQNLNHDAMYWYRQDPGQGLRLIYYSQIVNDFQKGDIAEGYSVSREKKESFPLTVTSAQKNPTAFYLCATRRGQDSARSNYGYTFGSGTRLTVV.